The 2 T cell receptor beta chains below all came from one sample that was sequenced in a study of blood T cell repertoires in COVID-19. Clones were sequenced by immunoSEQ multiplex PCR, and TCRdb holds only the in-frame ones, with some missing. Here the sample spans 52,000 or so clones, around nine tenths being singletons. Input material: peripheral blood. Receptors were obtained from a man aged 45-65 years with acute or convalescent COVID-19.

The rearrangement links TRBV30 to TRBJ2-7; 7 nucleotides line up with TRBD1. With 2 bases clipped from V and 9 bases from J, the junction kept 16 bases outside the gene matches. Germline CDR1 and CDR2: GTSNPN and SVGIG (reference sequence). The CDR3 has 15 amino acids. CDR3 sequence: CAWSSTTGTVGRQYF. CDR3 coding DNA: TGTGCCTGGAGTTCAACTACCGGGACAGTTGGGCGGCAGTACTTC.

The chain uses TRBV10-1 and TRBJ2-5, with a tentative D call TRBD2 (6 bases). V dropped 0 bases and J dropped 4 bases, with 12 bases sitting between them. The CDR3 has 15 residues. Germline V gives CDR1 WNHNN, CDR2 SYGVQD (reference sequence). The CDR3 DNA is TGCGCCAGCAGTGAGTCAGTAGGAGGGGTAGAGACCCAGTACTTC. Residues: CASSESVGGVETQYF.